This T cell receptor beta chain stems from a study of shared clonotypes between healthy human individuals. Whole-study results and caveats: Though the depth was large, rarefaction showed that sorted-subset sequencing was incomplete.

The protocol was immunoSEQ multiplex PCR, while the TCRdb copy is restricted to in-frame clones and leaves out a portion. Of over 850,000 clones listed, approximately 78% are singletons. This clone was seen at least ten times. Its antigen is as yet unknown. This clonotype originated in a man aged 18 to 35 in good health. Some clones in this sample may be carry-over from other donors' samples. What was sequenced was memory CD4+ T cells from PBMCs. Subset noted: CD45RA-negative fraction.

CDR3 nucleotides: TGTGCCAGCAGCCACGGGACAGCCAAGGGTAGCACTGAAGCTTTCTTT. Amino acids: CASSHGTAKGSTEAFF. The chain links TRBV14 to TRBJ1-1; 7 nucleotides match TRBD1. Germline CDR1 reads SGHDN; CDR2 reads FVKESK. V shed 3 bases and J 4 bases; nucleotides not matched to a gene: 11. The CDR3 spans 16 residues.